These T cell receptor beta chains were read from a single sample in a study of CXCR3-negative and CXCR3-positive naive CD8 T cells. One entry per CDR3 protein, without DNA, is what TCRdb gives after re-calling the 5' RACE reads. Recorded for this sample: around 61,000 distinct CDR3 sequences. Input material: naive CXCR3+ CD8+ T cells from blood. The receptor set was obtained from a human donor in good health. Some clones in this sample may be carry-over from other donors' samples. CDR3s include the opening cysteine and the closing phenylalanine or tryptophan.

TRBJ2-1 | TRBV11-2 | CASSLAPVLSLAGGMFEYNEQFF
TRBJ2-3 | TRBV5-6 | CASSLSGWDTQYF
TRBJ1-3 | TRBV28 | CASSNYRVGNTIYF
TRBJ1-1 | TRBV5-1 | CASSLTGGWTEAFF
TRBJ2-1 | TRBV29-1 | CSVRDLGSYNEQFF
TRBJ1-5 | TRBV7-2 | CASSFRDQPQHF
TRBJ2-5 | TRBV5-4 | CASSGGTVIQETQYF
TRBJ2-1 | TRBV6-4 | CASSDSKAGGPSSYNEQFF
TRBJ2-7 | TRBV29-1 | CSVEGGEPEQGRGSYEQYF
TRBJ2-7 | TRBV12-5 | CASGLVPDSSYEQYF
TRBJ1-1 | TRBV29-1 | CSVADSLNTEAFF
TRBJ1-3 | TRBV28 | CASTMGTSSGNTIYF
TRBJ1-4 | TRBV2 | CASTPSGTGVLNEKLFF
TRBJ2-2 | TRBV6-6 | CASSYSMENTGELFF
TRBJ1-5 | TRBV27 | CANREGSSNQPQHF
TRBJ2-6 | TRBV3-1 | CASSSSGANVLTF
TRBJ1-5 | TRBV5-1 | CASSSGTYDQPQHF
TRBJ1-5 | TRBV29-1 | CSVEVGRGLNQPQHF
TRBJ1-1 | TRBV12-3/TRBV12-4 | CASSLGNTEASF
TRBJ2-7 | TRBV20-1 | CSAPLPRGPSYEQYF
TRBJ2-7 | TRBV6-2/TRBV6-3 | CASSYSVQDEQYF
TRBJ2-6 | TRBV7-3 | CASSLYPPGGANVLTF
TRBJ2-1 | TRBV7-2 | CASSPGPGVVHEQFF
TRBJ1-2 | TRBV28 | CASSFDSWYGYTF
TRBJ2-5 | TRBV12-3/TRBV12-4 | CASSLSGRGLQETQYF
TRBJ1-1 | TRBV6-6 | CASSYSRETDTEAFF